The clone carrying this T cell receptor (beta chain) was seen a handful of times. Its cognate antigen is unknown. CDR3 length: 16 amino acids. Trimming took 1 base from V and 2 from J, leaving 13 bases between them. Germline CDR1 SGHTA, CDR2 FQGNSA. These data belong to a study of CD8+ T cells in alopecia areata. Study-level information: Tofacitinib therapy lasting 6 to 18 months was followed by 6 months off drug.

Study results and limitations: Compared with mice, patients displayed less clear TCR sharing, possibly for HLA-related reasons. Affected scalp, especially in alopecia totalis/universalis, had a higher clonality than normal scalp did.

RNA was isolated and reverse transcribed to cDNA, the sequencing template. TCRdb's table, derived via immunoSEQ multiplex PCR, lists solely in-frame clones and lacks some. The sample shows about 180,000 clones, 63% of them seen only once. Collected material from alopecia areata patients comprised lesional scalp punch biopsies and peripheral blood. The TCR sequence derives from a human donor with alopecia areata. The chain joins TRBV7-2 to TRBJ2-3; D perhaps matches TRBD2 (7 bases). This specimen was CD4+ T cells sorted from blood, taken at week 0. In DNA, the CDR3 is TGTGCCAGCAGCTTAGGGCGGGGGCGTAACACAGATACGCAGTATTTT. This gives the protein CASSLGRGRNTDTQYF.